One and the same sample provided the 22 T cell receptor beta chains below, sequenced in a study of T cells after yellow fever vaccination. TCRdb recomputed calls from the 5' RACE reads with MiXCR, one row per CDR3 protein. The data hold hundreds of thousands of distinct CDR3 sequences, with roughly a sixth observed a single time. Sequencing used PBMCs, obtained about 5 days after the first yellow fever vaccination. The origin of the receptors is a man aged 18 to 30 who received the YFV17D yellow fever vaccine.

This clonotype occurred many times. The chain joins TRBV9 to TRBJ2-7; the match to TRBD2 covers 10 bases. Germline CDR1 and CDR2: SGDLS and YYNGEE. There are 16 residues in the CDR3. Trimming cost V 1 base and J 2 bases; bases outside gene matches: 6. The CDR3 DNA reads TGTGCCAGCAGCGTATCCGGGACTAGCGAAACCTACGAGCAGTACTTC. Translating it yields CASSVSGTSETYEQYF.

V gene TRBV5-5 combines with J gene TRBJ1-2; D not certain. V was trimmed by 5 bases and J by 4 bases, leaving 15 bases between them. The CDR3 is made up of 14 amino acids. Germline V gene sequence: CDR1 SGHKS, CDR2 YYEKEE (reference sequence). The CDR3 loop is CASSRYNNPYGYTF. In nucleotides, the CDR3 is TGTGCCAGCAGTCGCTATAATAACCCCTATGGCTACACCTTC.

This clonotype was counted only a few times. DNA for the CDR3: TGTGCCAGCAGCTTGAGGGGGGACGGGGAAGCTTTCTTT. Translated: CASSLRGDGEAFF. The rearrangement links TRBV7-9 to TRBJ1-1; D is possibly TRBD1 (6 bases). The CDR3 covers 13 residues. Germline-derived CDR1 and CDR2 are SEHNR and FQNEAQ (reference sequence). V was cut by 3 bases and J by 8 bases, with 13 bases left in between.

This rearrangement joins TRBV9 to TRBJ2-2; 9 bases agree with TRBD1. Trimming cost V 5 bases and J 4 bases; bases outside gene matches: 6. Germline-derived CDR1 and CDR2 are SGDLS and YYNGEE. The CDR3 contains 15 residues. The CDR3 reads CASRTGTGPTGELFF. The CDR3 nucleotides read TGTGCCAGCAGAACCGGGACAGGGCCCACCGGGGAGCTGTTTTTT.

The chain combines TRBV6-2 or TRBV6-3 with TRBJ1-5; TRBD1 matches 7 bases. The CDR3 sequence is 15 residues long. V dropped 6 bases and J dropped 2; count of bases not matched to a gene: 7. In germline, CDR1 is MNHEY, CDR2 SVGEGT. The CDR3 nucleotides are TGTGCCAGCAGCCTCAGGGGGAAAGGCAATCAGCCCCAGCATTTT. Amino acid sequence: CASSLRGKGNQPQHF.

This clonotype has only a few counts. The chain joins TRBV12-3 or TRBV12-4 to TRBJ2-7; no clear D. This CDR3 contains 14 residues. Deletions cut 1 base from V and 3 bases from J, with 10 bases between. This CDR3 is CASSLGFSGYEQYF. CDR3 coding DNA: TGTGCCAGCAGTTTAGGGTTTTCGGGCTACGAGCAGTACTTC.

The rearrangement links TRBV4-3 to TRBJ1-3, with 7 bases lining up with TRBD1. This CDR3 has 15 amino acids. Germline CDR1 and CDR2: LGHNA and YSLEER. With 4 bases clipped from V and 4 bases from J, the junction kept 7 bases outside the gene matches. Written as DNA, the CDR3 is TGCGCCAGCAGCCTTGAGACAGGGAAGGGAAACACCATATATTTT. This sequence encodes CASSLETGKGNTIYF.

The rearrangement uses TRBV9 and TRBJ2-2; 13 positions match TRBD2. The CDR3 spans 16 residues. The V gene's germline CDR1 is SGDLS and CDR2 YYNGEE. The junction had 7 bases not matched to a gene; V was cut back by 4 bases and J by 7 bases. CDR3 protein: CASSPTSGGALGELFF. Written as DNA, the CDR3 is TGTGCCAGCAGCCCAACTAGCGGGGGGGCTCTCGGGGAGCTGTTTTTT.

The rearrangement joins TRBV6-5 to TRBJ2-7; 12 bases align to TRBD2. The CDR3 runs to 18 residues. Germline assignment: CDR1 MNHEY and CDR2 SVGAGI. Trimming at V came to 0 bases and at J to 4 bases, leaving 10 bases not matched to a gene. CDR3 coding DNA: TGTGCCAGCAGTTACTCGCTAGCGGGGGGGCTGGGTTTTTACGAGCAGTACTTC. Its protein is CASSYSLAGGLGFYEQYF.

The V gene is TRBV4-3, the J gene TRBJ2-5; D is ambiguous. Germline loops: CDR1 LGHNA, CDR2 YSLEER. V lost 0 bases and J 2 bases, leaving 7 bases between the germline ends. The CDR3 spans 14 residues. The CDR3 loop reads CASSQEAYQETQYF. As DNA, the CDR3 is TGCGCCAGCAGCCAAGAGGCATATCAAGAGACCCAGTACTTC.

The CDR3 bases are TGTGCCAGCAGCGACCGTGCGGGGTACAATCAGCCCCAGCATTTT. Translated, it gives CASSDRAGYNQPQHF. The chain combines TRBV5-4 with TRBJ1-5, with unresolved D. The germline V gene encodes CDR1 SGHNT and CDR2 YYREEE (reference sequence). CDR3 size: 15 residues. Trimming removed 4 bases from V and 3 bases from J, with 14 bases in between.

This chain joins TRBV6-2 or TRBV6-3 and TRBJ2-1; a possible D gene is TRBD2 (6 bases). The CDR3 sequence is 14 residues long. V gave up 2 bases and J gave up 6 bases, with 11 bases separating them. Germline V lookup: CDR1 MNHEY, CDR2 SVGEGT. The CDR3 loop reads CASSYPSGLNEQFF. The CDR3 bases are TGTGCCAGCAGTTACCCCTCGGGACTCAATGAGCAGTTCTTC.

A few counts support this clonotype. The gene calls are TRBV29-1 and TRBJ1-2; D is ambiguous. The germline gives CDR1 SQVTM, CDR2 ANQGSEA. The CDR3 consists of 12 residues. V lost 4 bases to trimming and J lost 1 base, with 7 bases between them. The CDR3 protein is CSVVKGNYGYTF. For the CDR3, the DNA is TGCAGCGTTGTGAAGGGTAACTATGGCTACACCTTC.

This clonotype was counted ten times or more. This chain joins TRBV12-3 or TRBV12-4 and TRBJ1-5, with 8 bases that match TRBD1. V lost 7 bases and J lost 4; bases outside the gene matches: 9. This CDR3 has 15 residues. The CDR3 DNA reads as TGTGCCAGCACCTTCGGACAGGGCCTAAATCAGCCCCAGCATTTT. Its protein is CASTFGQGLNQPQHF.

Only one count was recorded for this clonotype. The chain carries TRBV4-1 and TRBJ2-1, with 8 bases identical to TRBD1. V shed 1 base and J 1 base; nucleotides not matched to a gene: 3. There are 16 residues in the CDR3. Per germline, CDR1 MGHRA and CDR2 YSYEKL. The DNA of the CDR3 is TGCGCCAGCAGCCAAGGCACAGGGGGTTCCTACAATGAGCAGTTCTTC. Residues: CASSQGTGGSYNEQFF.

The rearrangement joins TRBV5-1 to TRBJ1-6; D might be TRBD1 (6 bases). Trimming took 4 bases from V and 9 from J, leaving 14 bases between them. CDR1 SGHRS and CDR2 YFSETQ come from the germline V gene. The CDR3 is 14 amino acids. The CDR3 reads CASSPGQKSSPLHF. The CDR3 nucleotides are TGCGCCAGCAGCCCCGGACAGAAAAGTTCACCCCTCCACTTT. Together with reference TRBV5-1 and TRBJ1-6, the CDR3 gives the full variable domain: KAGVTQTPRYLIKTRGQQVTLSCSPISGHRSVSWYQQTPGQGLQFLFEYFSETQRNKGNFPGRFSGRQFSNSRSEMNVSTLELGDSALYLCASSPGQKSSPLHFGNGTRLTVT.

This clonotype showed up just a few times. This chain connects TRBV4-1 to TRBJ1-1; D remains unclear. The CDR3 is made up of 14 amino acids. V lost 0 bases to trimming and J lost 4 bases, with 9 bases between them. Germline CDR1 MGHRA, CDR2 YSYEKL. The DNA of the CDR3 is TGCGCCAGCAGCCAAGACGGACTTGTCACTGAAGCTTTCTTT. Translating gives CASSQDGLVTEAFF.

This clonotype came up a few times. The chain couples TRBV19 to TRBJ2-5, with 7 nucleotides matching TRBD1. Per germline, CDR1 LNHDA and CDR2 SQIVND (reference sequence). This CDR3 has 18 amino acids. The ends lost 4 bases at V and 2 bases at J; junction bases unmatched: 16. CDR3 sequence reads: CASSNRGPWTAPQETQYF. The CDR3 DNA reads TGTGCCAGTAGTAACAGGGGACCCTGGACTGCCCCACAAGAGACCCAGTACTTC.

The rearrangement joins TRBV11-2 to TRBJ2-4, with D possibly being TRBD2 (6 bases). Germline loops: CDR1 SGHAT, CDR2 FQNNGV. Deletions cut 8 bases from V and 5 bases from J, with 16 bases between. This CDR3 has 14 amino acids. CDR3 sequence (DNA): TGTGCCAGCCAGATGGGCGGGGTGGAAAACATTCAGTACTTC. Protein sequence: CASQMGGVENIQYF.

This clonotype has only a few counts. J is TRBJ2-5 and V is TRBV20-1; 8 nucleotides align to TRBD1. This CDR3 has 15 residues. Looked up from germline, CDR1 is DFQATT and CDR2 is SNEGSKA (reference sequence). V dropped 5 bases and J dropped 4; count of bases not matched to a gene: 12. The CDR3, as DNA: TGCAGTGCTGGAAGGGCAACCAGGGGGCGAGAGACCCAGTACTTC. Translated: CSAGRATRGRETQYF.

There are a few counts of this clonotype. The CDR3 nucleotides are TGTGCCAGCAGCAAGACTGGGGGGCCTGTGGAGACCCAGTACTTC. Translating it yields CASSKTGGPVETQYF. The chain is built from TRBV7-8 and TRBJ2-5; D may be TRBD1 or TRBD2 (6 bases each). This CDR3 spans 15 amino acids. The ends were cut back, 5 bases at V and 5 bases at J, with 18 bases in the middle. The germline gives CDR1 SGHVS, CDR2 FQNEAQ.

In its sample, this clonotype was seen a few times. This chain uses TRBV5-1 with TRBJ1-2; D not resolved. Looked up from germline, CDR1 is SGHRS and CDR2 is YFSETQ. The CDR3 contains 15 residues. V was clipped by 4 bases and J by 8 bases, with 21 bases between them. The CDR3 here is CASSRSVEDVRGYTF. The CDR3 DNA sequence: TGCGCCAGCAGCCGTTCAGTGGAGGACGTTAGGGGCTACACCTTC.